A single sample gave rise to the 25 T cell receptor beta chains below, sequenced in a study of T-cell memory formation after mild COVID-19. MiXCR, run by TCRdb on the 5' RACE reads, gives a single entry per CDR3 protein. This table has roughly 150,000 distinct CDR3 sequences, roughly 15% appearing once. Sample: PBMCs or a T cell subset sorted from them (not recorded which). The receptor set was obtained from an adult woman who had mild COVID-19 (a few samples of this study predate the infection). Cell type and time point are not known.

The V call is TRBV7-2, the J call TRBJ2-5; D uncertain. The V end lost 3 bases, the J end lost 6 bases, and 8 bases lay between the germline ends. Germline V CDR1 and CDR2: SGHTA, FQGNSA. CDR3 length equals 12 residues. CDR3 DNA: TGTGCCAGCAGCTTCGGTCTGAAGACCCAGTACTTC. As protein: CASSFGLKTQYF. Full variable domain (missing parts from reference TRBV7-2 and TRBJ2-5): GAGVSQSPSNKVTEKGKDVELRCDPISGHTALYWYRQSLGQGLEFLIYFQGNSAPDKSGLPSDRFSAERTGGSVSTLTIQRTQQEDSAVYLCASSFGLKTQYFGPGTRLLVL.

Note on this clonotype: This could be a read error, since a much larger clone is one nucleotide away. The chain is built from TRBV12-3 or TRBV12-4 and TRBJ2-1, with 7 bases lining up with TRBD2. The CDR3 is 17 residues long. V lost 1 base and J lost 4; bases outside the gene matches: 10. The CDR3 protein is CASSLGNSGYGYNEQFF. CDR3 DNA: TGTGCCAGCAGTTTAGGGAATAGCGGGTACGGGTACAATGAGCAGTTCTTC.

This rearrangement joins TRBV5-5 to TRBJ2-1; TRBD2 matches at 10 bases. The germline V gene has CDR1 SGHKS and CDR2 YYEKEE (reference sequence). The CDR3 length is 15 residues. V trimming: 5 bases; J trimming: 8 bases; junction bases outside the gene matches: 10. The CDR3 DNA sequence: TGTGCCAGCAGTGCCCTAGCGGGAGTTATCTATGAGCAGTTCTTC. It specifies CASSALAGVIYEQFF.

This clonotype was observed a few times. The rearrangement links TRBV5-1 to TRBJ2-5; 8 bases match TRBD2. Per germline, CDR1 SGHRS and CDR2 YFSETQ. The CDR3 length is 17 residues. The V and J ends lost 3 bases and 10 bases, in that order; junction bases with no gene match: 20. The CDR3 is CASSWTLSGEAKSDQYF. The CDR3 bases are TGCGCCAGCAGCTGGACCCTTAGCGGGGAAGCCAAGAGCGACCAGTACTTC.

The chain carries TRBV24-1 and TRBJ2-1, with a tentative D call TRBD2 (6 bases). V was cut by 2 bases and J by 3 bases, with 13 bases left in between. The CDR3 consists of 16 residues. CDR1 and CDR2 (germline): KGHDR, SFDVKD. CDR3 sequence: CATSDSSGGNYNEQFF. The CDR3 DNA is TGTGCCACCAGTGATTCGTCGGGCGGGAACTACAATGAGCAGTTCTTC.

Only a few counts were recorded for this clonotype. The rearrangement uses TRBV4-3 and TRBJ1-2, with a weak D call TRBD1 (5 bases). CDR1 is LGHNA and CDR2 is YSLEER in the germline V gene. V lost 1 base and J 4 bases, leaving 13 bases between the germline ends. The CDR3 runs 15 residues. CDR3 in DNA: TGCGCCAGCAGCCAAGGACAGCATCCATTCTATGGCTACACCTTC. Translating gives CASSQGQHPFYGYTF.

This chain uses TRBV3-1 with TRBJ1-5; TRBD1 matches at 7 bases. Germline trimming cut 0 bases from V and 2 bases from J; bases unmatched to any gene: 7. The CDR3 extends over 17 amino acids. Germline V lookup: CDR1 LGHDT, CDR2 YNNKEL (reference sequence). The CDR3, as DNA: TGTGCCAGCAGCCAAGAGTATGGAGGGGGCGGCAATCAGCCCCAGCATTTT. It encodes CASSQEYGGGGNQPQHF.

The rearrangement uses TRBV7-9 and TRBJ1-5; a possible D gene is TRBD1 (5 bases). The CDR3 loop spans 18 amino acids. Trimming took off 5 bases at V and 6 bases at J, with 26 bases between the two ends. Germline CDR1 SEHNR, CDR2 FQNEAQ (reference sequence). The CDR3 region is CASSPGRGEGWKSQPQHF. CDR3 nucleotide sequence: TGTGCCAGCAGCCCTGGCCGGGGGGAGGGTTGGAAAAGTCAGCCCCAGCATTTT.

This clonotype turned up a few times. The chain links TRBV4-1 to TRBJ1-1; D possibly corresponds to TRBD1 (6 bases). Germline CDR1 MGHRA, CDR2 YSYEKL. V was cut by 2 bases and J by 5 bases, with 18 bases left in between. The CDR3 length is 16 residues. Here the CDR3 reads CASSQPEWGGRTEAFF. The DNA for the CDR3 is TGCGCCAGCAGCCAACCTGAGTGGGGGGGGCGTACTGAAGCTTTCTTT.

The chain is built from TRBV7-9 and TRBJ2-1; TRBD2 aligns across 14 bases. The germline V gene encodes CDR1 SEHNR and CDR2 FQNEAQ (reference sequence). This CDR3 has 17 residues. V was pared by 5 bases and J by 3 bases, with 6 bases of the junction left unmatched. CDR3 bases: TGTGCCAGCAGCCAGGGACTAGCGGGAGCGAACTACAATGAGCAGTTCTTC. Translated, it gives CASSQGLAGANYNEQFF. Complete variable domain (other parts from reference TRBV7-9 and TRBJ2-1): DTGVSQNPRHKITKRGQNVTFRCDPISEHNRLYWYRQTLGQGPEFLTYFQNEAQLEKSRLLSDRFSAERPKGSFSTLEIQRTEQGDSAMYLCASSQGLAGANYNEQFFGPGTRLTVL.

The chain carries TRBV4-3 and TRBJ2-2; D unclear. The CDR3 is 15 amino acids. The V and J ends lost 4 bases and 1 base respectively, with 10 bases between them. CDR1 is LGHNA, CDR2 YSLEER, per germline. This chain's CDR3 is CASSRRRVNTGELFF. The CDR3 bases are TGCGCCAGCAGCCGTCGACGGGTGAACACCGGGGAGCTGTTTTTT.

This clonotype was detected many times. This chain links TRBV6-2 or TRBV6-3 with TRBJ2-7; D uncertain. The CDR3 totals 12 residues. The V end lost 5 bases, the J end lost 4 bases, and 9 bases lay between the germline ends. The V gene's germline CDR1 is MNHEY and CDR2 SVGEGT. As DNA, the CDR3 is TGTGCCAGCAGTATCGACCGGTACGAGCAGTACTTC. Encoded protein: CASSIDRYEQYF.

There are a few counts of this clonotype. The chain is built from TRBV5-1 and TRBJ1-1; TRBD1 is a possible D gene (5 bases). The CDR3 totals 13 residues. Per germline, CDR1 SGHRS and CDR2 YFSETQ. The ends were cut back, 4 bases at V and 8 bases at J, with 15 bases in the middle. CDR3 coding DNA: TGCGCCAGCAGCCTGGGGTTGACAGTCGAAGCTTTCTTT. Residues: CASSLGLTVEAFF.

In this sample, this clonotype turned up a few times. The chain links TRBV5-1 to TRBJ2-5; 9 bases are shared with TRBD2. From germline, CDR1 is SGHRS and CDR2 YFSETQ. Trimming removed 2 bases from V and 5 bases from J; junction bases left unmatched: 16. The CDR3 is 18 amino acids. CDR3 loop: CASSFGRGGYSPQETQYF. CDR3 bases: TGCGCCAGCAGCTTTGGGCGGGGGGGCTACTCTCCTCAGGAGACCCAGTACTTC.

The genes are TRBV7-8 and TRBJ2-3; D is possibly TRBD2 (6 bases). This CDR3 spans 14 amino acids. Germline V gene lookup returns CDR1 SGHVS and CDR2 FQNEAQ. Deletions cut 2 bases from V and 9 bases from J, with 15 bases between. For the CDR3, the DNA is TGTGCCAGCAGCTTATCCCCAGGGACTTCGACGCAGTATTTT. Amino acids: CASSLSPGTSTQYF. Full variable domain (rest looked up from reference TRBV7-8 and TRBJ2-3): GAGVSQSPRYKVAKRGQDVALRCDPISGHVSLFWYQQALGQGPEFLTYFQNEAQLDKSGLPSDRFFAERPEGSVSTLKIQRTQQEDSAVYLCASSLSPGTSTQYFGPGTRLTVL.

In this sample, this clonotype turned up a few times. This chain uses TRBV7-2 with TRBJ2-7; D perhaps matches TRBD2 (6 bases). CDR1 is SGHTA and CDR2 is FQGNSA in the germline V gene. The V end was cut by 5 bases, the J end by 4 bases, with 15 bases between. The CDR3 spans 14 residues. The chain's CDR3 is CASSPGPTRYEQYF. For the CDR3, the DNA is TGTGCCAGCAGCCCAGGGCCGACTAGATACGAGCAGTACTTC.

As concerns this clonotype: This may be a read error, as it is one base from a much larger clone. CDR3 protein: CDSSLGMGQQIAGELFF. CDR3 sequence (DNA): TGCGACAGCAGCTTGGGGATGGGACAGCAAATCGCCGGGGAGCTGTTTTTT. The rearrangement uses TRBV5-1 and TRBJ2-2, with 7 positions matching TRBD1. Per germline, CDR1 SGHRS and CDR2 YFSETQ. The CDR3 spans 17 residues.

J is TRBJ2-5 and V is TRBV12-3 or TRBV12-4; D may match TRBD1 or TRBD2 (6 bases each). The CDR3 sequence is 14 residues long. The V end was cut by 4 bases, the J end by 5 bases, with 14 bases between. The CDR3 DNA follows: TGTGCCAGCAGTTCGTGGGGGGCGGGGGAGACCCAGTACTTC. Its translation: CASSSWGAGETQYF.

The chain combines TRBV5-1 with TRBJ2-1, with 16 nucleotides matching TRBD2. Trimming took 4 bases from V and 12 from J; bases not matched to a gene: 7. There are 15 residues in the CDR3. Germline V gene sequence: CDR1 SGHRS, CDR2 YFSETQ. The CDR3 DNA reads TGCGCCAGCAGCCTTGGGACTAGCGGGAGGGCCCGGCAGTTCTTC. The encoded protein is CASSLGTSGRARQFF.

The chain recombines TRBV7-8 with TRBJ1-2, with 8 positions matching TRBD1. The J segment lost 5 bases and the V segment lost 2 bases, leaving 10 bases of the junction unmatched. The germline gives CDR1 SGHVS, CDR2 FQNEAQ. The CDR3 runs to 16 residues. The CDR3 DNA follows: TGTGCCAGCAGCTTATCCCGCGGGACAGGACCGTATGGCTACACCTTC. Its protein is CASSLSRGTGPYGYTF.

This chain joins TRBV3-1 and TRBJ2-7; 7 bases fit TRBD1. The CDR3 loop spans 14 amino acids. With 7 bases clipped from V and 0 bases from J, the junction kept 6 bases outside the gene matches. Germline V gene sequence: CDR1 LGHDT, CDR2 YNNKEL (reference sequence). The CDR3 loop reads CASTRGQSSYEQYF. The CDR3 region has the DNA TGTGCCAGCACCCGGGGACAGAGCTCCTACGAGCAGTACTTC.

The J gene is TRBJ2-3, the V gene TRBV5-3; a possible D gene is TRBD2 (7 bases). TRBV5-3 is flagged as an ORF with uncertain function. V lost 1 base to trimming and J lost 3 bases, with 12 bases between them. This CDR3 has 15 amino acids. The DNA for the CDR3 is TGTGCCAGAAGCTTGCCGGGGGGCGATACAGATACGCAGTATTTT. Its protein product is CARSLPGGDTDTQYF.

The V and J genes are TRBV20-1 and TRBJ2-3; D not resolved. Germline CDR1 DFQATT, CDR2 SNEGSKA (reference sequence). This CDR3 comprises 11 residues. The CDR3 nucleotides are TGCAGCGTACCCCAGCGAGATACGCAGTATTTT. Translating gives CSVPQRDTQYF.

There are a few counts of this clonotype. The gene calls are TRBV5-6 and TRBJ1-5, with no clear D. Trimming removed 1 base at V and 6 bases at J, with 5 bases between. The CDR3 has 12 residues. Germline V gene data show CDR1 as SGHDT and CDR2 as YYEEEE. DNA for the CDR3: TGTGCCAGCAGCTTGTGGGGTCAGCCCCAGCATTTT. Amino acids: CASSLWGQPQHF.

This clonotype has more than one count but fewer than ten. V gene TRBV7-2 combines with J gene TRBJ1-5; D possibly corresponds to TRBD1 (6 bases). This CDR3 has 15 amino acids. CDR1 SGHTA and CDR2 FQGNSA come from the germline V gene. The ends were cut back, 1 base at V and 2 bases at J, with 9 bases in the middle. CDR3 in DNA: TGTGCCAGCAGCTTAGGGGGGCCGCGCAATCAGCCCCAGCATTTT. Translated, it gives CASSLGGPRNQPQHF.